This TCR beta chain was captured by sequencing in a study of early T cells in non-severe SARS-CoV-2 infection. In the study overall: The sequenced material was bulk RNA from unsorted whole blood, and its chains were unpaired.

Whole-study findings and limits: Using VDJdb, the matching emphasized anti-spike CD8 responses while missing private and CD4 specificities.

Individual cDNA molecules were tagged with unique molecular identifiers. TCRdb used MiXCR to reprocess the 5' RACE reads, holding one entry per CDR3 protein. The data hold around 35,000 distinct CDR3 sequences, with roughly 5.7% observed a single time. There are many counts of this clonotype. The antigen is unknown. The V and J ends lost 7 bases and 5 bases respectively, with 17 bases between them. Germline CDR1 reads MNHEY; CDR2 reads SVGAGI. The CDR3 is 14 residues long. Sequences were obtained from whole blood. The sequence was obtained from an adult who was a healthcare worker with PCR-confirmed SARS-CoV-2 infection or an uninfected control (not recorded which). The chain links TRBV6-5 to TRBJ1-1, with D possibly being TRBD1 (6 bases). The CDR3 is CASTPQGRWTEAFF. The CDR3 DNA reads TGTGCCAGCACCCCCCAGGGGAGGTGGACTGAAGCTTTCTTT.